This T cell receptor (beta chain) was obtained from a study of neurological immune-mediated disorders. In germline, CDR1 is SGHAT, CDR2 FQNNGV. The CDR3 runs to 14 residues. Trimming took off 4 bases at V and 5 bases at J, with 14 bases between the two ends. This clonotype was counted many times. Its antigen is currently unknown. Broader study findings: Repertoires from 18 of 34 multiple sclerosis patients grouped phylogenetically into a related-CDR3 cluster, suggesting a possible signature. Because no CDR3 amino acid sequences were shared across subjects by expanded clones, private repertoires were suggested in all groups.

One entry per CDR3 protein results from TCRdb running MiXCR on the 5' RACE reads. The sample holds over 45,000 distinct CDR3 sequences; around 5.8% are singletons and the top ten take approximately 1.5%. The sequencing input was CD4+ T cells from blood. The chain carries TRBV11-2 and TRBJ1-2; D might be TRBD1 (6 bases). The receptor's source is a woman aged 18-30 years with multiple sclerosis. Here the CDR3 reads CASSWNDRWYGYTF. CDR3 nucleotide sequence: TGTGCCAGCAGCTGGAACGACAGGTGGTATGGCTACACCTTC.